The clone carrying this T cell receptor beta chain appeared a few times. The data belong to a study of blood T cell repertoires in COVID-19. As handled by the study authors: Estimated nucleated cell counts came from reference gene primer amplification. Generated by immunoSEQ multiplex PCR, the TCRdb table keeps only in-frame clones and is missing some. The V and J calls and clone size come from that table; D and trimming were worked out from the DNA. The sample yields about 44,000 clones, more than 65% seen once. Germline CDR1 and CDR2: SGHRS and YFSETQ. The CDR3 length is 16 residues. J lost 4 bases, V lost 1 base, and 6 bases had no gene match.

The chain is built from TRBV5-1 and TRBJ2-3; the match to TRBD1 covers 10 bases. The sequence came from a woman in her 70s with acute or convalescent COVID-19. Sequenced input: peripheral blood. The CDR3 here is CASSLRTGGIADTQYF. In nucleotides, the CDR3 is TGCGCCAGCAGCTTGCGGACAGGGGGGATAGCAGATACGCAGTATTTT.